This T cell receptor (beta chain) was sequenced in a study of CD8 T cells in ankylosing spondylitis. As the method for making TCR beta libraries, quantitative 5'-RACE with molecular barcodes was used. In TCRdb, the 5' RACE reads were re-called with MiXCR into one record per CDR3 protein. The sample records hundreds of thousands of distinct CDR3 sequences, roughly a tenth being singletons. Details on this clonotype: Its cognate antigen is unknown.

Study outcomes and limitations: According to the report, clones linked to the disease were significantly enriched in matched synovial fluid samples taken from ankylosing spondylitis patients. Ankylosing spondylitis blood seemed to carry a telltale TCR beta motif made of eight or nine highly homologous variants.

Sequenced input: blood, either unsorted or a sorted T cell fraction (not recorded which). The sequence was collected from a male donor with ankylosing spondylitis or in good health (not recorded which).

CDR3 sequence (DNA): TGTGCCAGCAGCTTAGACGGACCCGGGCCATCCGGATACGAGCAGTACTTC. Protein sequence: CASSLDGPGPSGYEQYF. V is TRBV11-2 and J is TRBJ2-7, with D uncertain. The ends were cut back, 0 bases at V and 4 bases at J, with 19 bases in the middle. The CDR3 contains 17 residues. CDR1 and CDR2 from the germline V gene are SGHAT and FQNNGV.